The clone carrying this T cell receptor beta chain was recorded a few times. Its antigen is not identified. Distinct nucleotide sequences in the sample also encode this CDR3. Profiled with immunoSEQ multiplex PCR; TCRdb holds only in-frame clones, not every one. The repertoire includes around 5,700 clones, over 50% of them detected once, and 6.5% to 7.5% sits in the top ten. The sample belongs to a study of neoadjuvant anti-PD-1 for oral cavity cancer. The wider study: Non-progressing patients received a fourth nivolumab dose near day 43, then surgery on days 50-56.

Study observations and caveats: Each response group had just a few patients in TCR analyses.

Germline V gene data show CDR1 as LNHDA and CDR2 as SQIVND (reference sequence). V lost 3 bases to trimming and J lost 3 bases, with 6 bases between them. The CDR3 spans 12 residues. Regarding time point: after neoadjuvant nivolumab, at surgical resection. The patients had HPV-negative, locally advanced oral cavity squamous cell carcinoma. This sequence was found in a person aged 35 to 85 with oral cavity squamous cell carcinoma. Sequencing was performed on tumor tissue, taken after nivolumab (anti-PD-1) treatment. This chain links TRBV19 with TRBJ2-7; possibly TRBD1 or TRBD2 for D (5 bases each). The CDR3 coding sequence is TGTGCCAGTAGTATGGGGGTCTACGAGCAGTACTTC. This gives the protein CASSMGVYEQYF.